This T cell receptor (beta chain) was sequenced for a study of shared clonotypes between healthy human individuals. The CDR3 length is 15 residues. Trimming shortened V by 4 bases and J by 1 base, and 10 bases separated the two germline ends. Germline CDR1 reads SNHLY; CDR2 reads FYNNEI. Profiling relied on immunoSEQ multiplex PCR, and the TCRdb table lists in-frame clones only, not all of them. This sample carries 500,000 to 550,000 clones, roughly 95% of them seen once, and the ten largest clones take about 0.059%. The sequencing input was naive CD4+ T cells sorted from blood. This sample's subset: CD45RA+ positively selected. This sequence originates from a woman aged 30 to 39 in good health. The chain couples TRBV2 to TRBJ2-2; D not resolved. Here the CDR3 reads CASSAKVENTGELFF. The CDR3 nucleotides are TGTGCCAGCAGTGCCAAGGTAGAGAACACCGGGGAGCTGTTTTTT.